A single count supports the clone carrying this T cell receptor beta chain. No antigen is known for it. The data were taken from a study of graft-versus-host responses after intestinal transplantation. Background on the study: Once they had received anti-thymocyte globulin induction, all recipients took tacrolimus and steroids for around 3 years.

Losses at the gene ends were 4 bases for V and 5 bases for J; bases not matched to a gene: 5. Germline lookup yields CDR1 MDHEN and CDR2 SYDVKM. This CDR3 region has 16 residues. Study findings and constraints: GvH clones were identified in recipient marrow, with some first appearing in ileum or blood. Across patients carrying graft-donor T cell macrochimerism, allografts held high graft-versus-host to host-versus-graft clonal ratios.

Using immunoSEQ multiplex PCR, the repertoire was profiled, and TCRdb retains in-frame clones only, with some absent. The repertoire holds 65,000 to 90,000 clones, with less than 95% as singletons. Source: unstimulated CD8+ T cells sorted from spleen or lymph node cells, taken before transplant. The chain employs TRBV28 and TRBJ2-2, with 12 nucleotides matching TRBD2. This TCR was sampled from a human donor who was the organ donor for an intestinal transplant. CDR3 nucleotide sequence: TGTGCCAGCAGTTCTCTAGCGGGGGGGCTGACCGGGGAGCTGTTTTTT. This translates into CASSSLAGGLTGELFF.